Listed here are 25 T cell receptor beta chains from one sample, sequenced in a study of shared clonotypes between healthy human individuals (dated by TCRdb to 2020 to 2021). Library preparation used the immunoSEQ multiplex PCR assay. This immuneACCESS table, as held by TCRdb, lists in-frame sequences with V and J called but not all clones. Of the missing ones, under half trace to an unresolved V gene in checked studies; the others have no known cause. Here the sample has under 1,100,000 clones; approximately 70% occur a single time. The top ten clones comprise approximately 1.5% of the sample. Sequenced: memory CD4+ T cells sorted from blood. Taken with the paper, the label for cell subset or site translates to: CD45RA-negative fraction. These receptors originate from a man younger than 35 in good health.

V is TRBV6-5 and J is TRBJ2-6; D is ambiguous. CDR1 and CDR2 (germline): MNHEY, SVGAGI. There are 13 residues in the CDR3. Trimming stripped 7 bases from V and 3 bases from J, with 7 bases between. CDR3 in DNA: TGTGCCAGCACCCCGAATGGGGCCAACGTCCTGACTTTC. This codes for CASTPNGANVLTF.

In nucleotides, the CDR3 is TGCACCAGCAGCCATTGGCCGTTTTACTACGAGCAGTACTTC. Residues: CTSSHWPFYYEQYF. The rearrangement links TRBV1 to TRBJ2-7; TRBD1 is taken as the D call from the table, unchecked against the DNA. TRBV1 constitutes a pseudogene. CDR3 length equals 14 residues.

The chain joins TRBV19 to TRBJ1-5; maybe TRBD1 (5 bases). This CDR3 is built from 17 residues. Germline CDR1 and CDR2: LNHDA and SQIVND (reference sequence). The V and J ends lost 6 bases and 0 bases respectively, with 18 bases between them. CDR3: CASSPGRGGFSNQPQHF. CDR3 nucleotide sequence: TGTGCCAGTAGCCCCGGACGCGGGGGTTTTAGCAATCAGCCCCAGCATTTT.

For this clone: Other DNA sequences in the same sample also yield this CDR3. The CDR3 region is CAWNRGTDTQYF. The CDR3 nucleotides read TGTGCCTGGAATAGGGGCACAGATACGCAGTATTTT. The chain links TRBV30 to TRBJ2-3; no firm D call. Deletions cut 4 bases from V and 1 base from J, with 6 bases between. Germline assignment: CDR1 GTSNPN and CDR2 SVGIG (reference sequence). CDR3 length: 12 amino acids.

The genes are TRBV7-9 and TRBJ1-5, with D possibly TRBD1 on 5 matching bases. This CDR3 spans 15 amino acids. In germline, CDR1 is SEHNR, CDR2 FQNEAQ (reference sequence). The V end lost 4 bases, the J end lost 7 bases, and 17 bases lay between the germline ends. CDR3 amino acids: CASSSLGDGSQPQHF. CDR3 DNA: TGTGCCAGCAGCTCCCTCGGGGACGGATCCCAGCCCCAGCATTTT.

V usage is TRBV28 and J usage is TRBJ2-7, with 8 bases fitting TRBD1. The CDR3 is made up of 18 amino acids. Germline trimming cut 6 bases from V and 2 bases from J; bases unmatched to any gene: 18. CDR1 is MDHEN, CDR2 SYDVKM, per germline. The CDR3 sequence is CASSPARGRNSLTYEQYF. The CDR3 DNA follows: TGTGCCAGCAGCCCCGCCAGGGGGCGAAACTCTCTGACCTACGAGCAGTACTTC.

With respect to this clone: A single base is all that separates this from a far larger clone, so a read error is likely. This sequence joins TRBV2 and TRBJ1-5, with D uncertain. This CDR3 spans 14 amino acids. V lost 2 bases and J 1 base, leaving 6 bases between the germline ends. Germline V gives CDR1 SNHLY, CDR2 FYNNEI. DNA of the CDR3: TGTGCCAGCAGTGAAAGAGCCAGCAATCAGCCCCAGCATTTT. Protein: CASSERASNQPQHF.

This clone was detected only once. The V call is TRBV7-2, the J call TRBJ2-7, with TRBD1 as a possible D gene (5 bases). The germline V and J ends were trimmed by 0 bases and 0 bases, with 9 bases remaining between them. From germline, CDR1 is SGHTA and CDR2 FQGNSA. There are 15 residues in the CDR3. CDR3 in DNA: TGTGCCAGCAGCTTAGCCTCCCAGGGCTCCTACGAGCAGTACTTC. Its protein is CASSLASQGSYEQYF.

The rearrangement joins TRBV4-1 to TRBJ2-7; possibly TRBD2 for D (5 bases). CDR1 and CDR2 (germline): MGHRA, YSYEKL. This CDR3 is 16 amino acids long. V lost 0 bases, J lost 0 bases, and 12 bases lay in between. The DNA of the CDR3 is TGCGCCAGCAGCCAAGATGCGGGCGCCACCTCCTACGAGCAGTACTTC. Translated, it gives CASSQDAGATSYEQYF.

This clone was observed a handful of times. The CDR3 region has the DNA TGCGCCAGCAGCTTTAATGCTCAGGGCTACGAGCAGTACTTC. Residues: CASSFNAQGYEQYF. This chain joins TRBV5-1 and TRBJ2-7; D possibly corresponds to TRBD1 (5 bases). Germline CDR1 SGHRS, CDR2 YFSETQ. V was clipped by 2 bases and J by 3 bases, with 12 bases between them. This CDR3 is built from 14 residues.

The V gene is TRBV2, the J gene TRBJ2-1; D gene ambiguous. The ends were cut back, 3 bases at V and 6 bases at J, with 6 bases in the middle. The CDR3 is 12 residues long. In germline, CDR1 is SNHLY, CDR2 FYNNEI. The CDR3: CASSDPFNEQFF. The CDR3 DNA sequence: TGTGCCAGCAGTGACCCTTTCAATGAGCAGTTCTTC.

J is TRBJ1-1 and V is TRBV18, with 7 bases identical to TRBD1. Germline values: CDR1 KGHSH, CDR2 LQKENI. This CDR3 comprises 15 residues. V was pared by 4 bases and J by 3 bases, with 8 bases of the junction left unmatched. DNA of the CDR3: TGTGCCAGCTCACTAACCTTAGACAGGGACACTGAAGCTTTCTTT. Translation: CASSLTLDRDTEAFF.

The rearrangement uses TRBV7-9 and TRBJ2-3, with D unresolved. The CDR3 totals 15 residues. V lost 3 bases and J 1 base, leaving 11 bases between the germline ends. Germline CDR1 and CDR2: SEHNR and FQNEAQ (reference sequence). CDR3 in amino acids: CASSFLGPGTDTQYF. The DNA for the CDR3 is TGTGCCAGCAGCTTCCTAGGGCCTGGCACAGATACGCAGTATTTT.

This clone was seen only once. The chain uses TRBV30 and TRBJ1-5, with no clear D. The germline V gene encodes CDR1 GTSNPN and CDR2 SVGIG (reference sequence). Trimming stripped 0 bases from V and 8 bases from J, with 11 bases between. The CDR3 is 13 amino acids. The CDR3 sequence is CAWSVNGEEPQHF. CDR3 coding DNA: TGTGCCTGGAGTGTAAATGGGGAGGAGCCCCAGCATTTT.

The chain has TRBV5-6 and TRBJ1-2; D not certain. Germline V gene lookup returns CDR1 SGHDT and CDR2 YYEEEE. This CDR3 spans 13 amino acids. V lost 2 bases to trimming and J lost 2 bases, with 7 bases between them. The CDR3: CASSLQGNYGYTF. The CDR3 nucleotides are TGTGCCAGCAGCTTACAAGGGAACTATGGCTACACCTTC. Using reference TRBV5-6 and TRBJ1-2 for the parts outside the CDR3, the full variable domain is DAGVTQSPTHLIKTRGQQVTLRCSPKSGHDTVSWYQQALGQGPQFIFQYYEEEERQRGNFPDRFSGHQFPNYSSELNVNALLLGDSALYLCASSLQGNYGYTFGSGTRLTVV.

The V and J genes are TRBV19 and TRBJ2-4, with D possibly TRBD2 on 6 matching bases. This CDR3 contains 13 residues. V gave up 3 bases and J gave up 8 bases, with 11 bases separating them. Germline V lookup: CDR1 LNHDA, CDR2 SQIVND (reference sequence). In nucleotides, the CDR3 is TGTGCCAGTAGTATCTTAGGGGAGGACATTCAGTACTTC. Translation: CASSILGEDIQYF.

The chain uses TRBV7-2 and TRBJ2-2; 10 bases agree with TRBD2. V lost 5 bases to trimming and J lost 5 bases; unmatched junction nucleotides: 8. The CDR3 has 16 amino acids. Germline assignment: CDR1 SGHTA and CDR2 FQGNSA. The DNA for the CDR3 is TGTGCCAGCAGCGGGCGGGCTAGCGGGAGTACCGGGGAGCTGTTTTTT. It specifies CASSGRASGSTGELFF. Full variable domain (missing parts from reference TRBV7-2 and TRBJ2-2): GAGVSQSPSNKVTEKGKDVELRCDPISGHTALYWYRQSLGQGLEFLIYFQGNSAPDKSGLPSDRFSAERTGGSVSTLTIQRTQQEDSAVYLCASSGRASGSTGELFFGEGSRLTVL.

This clone was counted only a few times. This chain joins TRBV9 and TRBJ2-7; 8 nucleotides agree with TRBD2. Germline V gene lookup returns CDR1 SGDLS and CDR2 YYNGEE. Trimming at V came to 4 bases and at J to 6 bases, leaving 15 bases not matched to a gene. This CDR3 is 16 amino acids long. CDR3: CASSFHGTAGALEQYF. The CDR3 nucleotides read TGTGCCAGCAGCTTCCATGGTACAGCGGGGGCTCTCGAGCAGTACTTC.

The chain is built from TRBV20-1 and TRBJ2-1; D not resolved. Trimming shortened V by 5 bases and J by 10 bases, and 12 bases separated the two germline ends. Germline CDR1 is DFQATT and CDR2 is SNEGSKA (reference sequence). The CDR3 has 11 residues. As DNA, the CDR3 is TGCAGTGCTCGCTGGAACGACGAGCAGTTCTTC. This encodes CSARWNDEQFF.

The sample holds one count of this clone. The genes are TRBV6-5 and TRBJ1-2; D is undetermined. Trimming took 5 bases from V and 4 from J, leaving 14 bases between them. The germline CDR1 and CDR2 sequences are MNHEY and SVGAGI. This CDR3 is 14 amino acids long. CDR3 coding DNA: TGTGCCAGCAGTAACCCTGTTGGAGTCTATGGCTACACCTTC. Amino acids: CASSNPVGVYGYTF.

This clone appeared a few times. The chain combines TRBV25-1 with TRBJ1-2, with D tentatively TRBD1 (6 bases). Per the germline V gene, CDR1 is MGHDK and CDR2 is SYGVNS. The CDR3 consists of 15 residues. V shed 3 bases and J shed 7 bases, with 18 bases lying between them. The CDR3 DNA reads TGTGCCAGCAGTGACCCCGACAGGCGATGGGGTGGCTACACCTTC. Its translation: CASSDPDRRWGGYTF.

J is TRBJ2-7 and V is TRBV5-4; TRBD2 might be the D (5 bases). The CDR3 covers 16 residues. Germline V gene sequence: CDR1 SGHNT, CDR2 YYREEE (reference sequence). V dropped 4 bases and J dropped 3 bases, with 20 bases sitting between them. CDR3 sequence (DNA): TGTGCCAGCAGCGGCGGAGGCCTAGCCCAACTCTACGAGCAGTACTTC. It translates to CASSGGGLAQLYEQYF.

V is TRBV2 and J is TRBJ2-3; 8 nucleotides line up with TRBD2. With V trimmed by 7 bases and J by 2 bases, 8 bases remained unmatched. This CDR3 region has 15 residues. From germline, CDR1 is SNHLY and CDR2 FYNNEI. The CDR3 DNA follows: TGTGCCAGCAAACGGGAGGGCCGGGACACAGATACGCAGTATTTT. Translation gives CASKREGRDTDTQYF. Full variable domain (rest looked up from reference TRBV2 and TRBJ2-3): EPEVTQTPSHQVTQMGQEVILRCVPISNHLYFYWYRQILGQKVEFLVSFYNNEISEKSEIFDDQFSVERPDGSNFTLKIRSTKLEDSAMYFCASKREGRDTDTQYFGPGTRLTVL.

A word on this clone: A clone one base away is much larger, so this may be a read error. The chain couples TRBV11-3 to TRBJ1-1; D gene uncertain. Between the trimmed V and J ends, which lost 5 bases and 0 bases, there was a span of 4 bases. CDR1 and CDR2 from the germline V gene are SGHNT and YENEEA. This CDR3 region has 12 residues. CDR3 residues: CASSGMNTEAFF. The CDR3 DNA reads as TGTGCCAGCAGCGGGATGAACACTGAAGCTTTCTTT. Together with reference TRBV11-3 and TRBJ1-1, the CDR3 gives the full variable domain: EAGVVQSPRYKIIEKKQPVAFWCNPISGHNTLYWYLQNLGQGPELLIRYENEEAVDDSQLPKDRFSAERLKGVDSTLKIQPAELGDSAVYLCASSGMNTEAFFGQGTRLTVV.

This chain joins TRBV2 and TRBJ2-5; tentatively, D is TRBD2 (6 bases). V lost 0 bases and J 2 bases, leaving 7 bases between the germline ends. The CDR3 sequence is 14 residues long. Germline CDR1 SNHLY, CDR2 FYNNEI. The CDR3 DNA sequence: TGTGCCAGCAGTGAAGCCCGGGGGCAAGAGACCCAGTACTTC. Protein product: CASSEARGQETQYF.